This T cell receptor beta chain was captured in a study of blood T cells in healthy people across ages. The study, taken as a whole, reports: Diversity of TCR beta correlated strongly with naive T cell percentage. Lack of knowledge of donor CMV status possibly confounded expanded clonotype changes. The diversity estimates, figures obtained from one million T cells, were considered underestimates. Researchers said unsorted PBMCs prevented a conclusive naive versus antigen-experienced comparison.

About this clonotype: Its antigen is not identified.

V shed 10 bases and J shed 4 bases, with 11 bases lying between them. The CDR3 consists of 12 residues. Germline V gene data show CDR1 as MDHEN and CDR2 as SYDVKM. A second PCR, run for about 7 to 12 cycles, used a sample-barcoded 5' primer plus a J-beta primer mix. A single record per CDR3 protein comes from TCRdb applying MiXCR to the 5' RACE reads. In the table there are roughly 1.7 million distinct CDR3 sequences, around 36% of which are singletons. The sequence was collected from a woman in her 30s in good health. This chain connects TRBV28 to TRBJ2-1; maybe TRBD1 (6 bases). The sequenced material came from blood. The CDR3 spells CAIRGRYNEQFF. Written as DNA, the CDR3 is TGTGCCATCAGGGGACGGTACAATGAGCAGTTCTTC.